Described below is a single T cell receptor (beta chain) sequence and its context. Source study methods: Amplification from reference gene primers served as the basis for estimated nucleated cell counts. The data were produced by immunoSEQ multiplex PCR, yet TCRdb's version contains in-frame clones alone and is incomplete. The V and J calls and clone size were taken over from that table, and D and trimming were inferred from the DNA. Among about 62,000 clones listed, over 85% were seen once. Trimming stripped 8 bases from V and 5 bases from J, with 24 bases between. This CDR3 has 16 residues. Germline assignment: CDR1 SNHLY and CDR2 FYNNEI. This entry belongs to a study of blood T cell repertoires in COVID-19. Study overall: The United States, Italy and Spain provided the acute and convalescent COVID-19 samples. PBMCs, B-cell-depleted T cells, or T cells were the source of the cDNA or gDNA that made up the material.

The chain has TRBV2 and TRBJ1-1, with a possible D match to TRBD1 (6 bases). The sample consisted of peripheral blood. This TCR was recovered from a human donor in a cohort sampled during active COVID-19. The CDR3 sequence: CASLRQGPASGTEAFF. The CDR3 bases are TGTGCCAGCTTGAGGCAGGGGCCTGCGTCTGGGACTGAAGCTTTCTTT.